These T cell receptor beta chains were read from a single sample in a study of T cell responses to AZD1222 COVID-19 vaccine. Clones were sequenced by immunoSEQ multiplex PCR, and TCRdb holds only the in-frame ones, with some missing. Here the sample spans roughly 110,000 clones, roughly 87% being singletons. The sample in question was peripheral blood, obtained 28 days after the second AZD1222 dose. The receptors were gathered from an adult who received the AZD1222 COVID-19 vaccine. CDR3s include the opening cysteine and the closing phenylalanine or tryptophan. D genes are given only for firm matches. The size field is filled for only some rows; it gives once, few, many or a size class.

v_gene,d_gene,j_gene,abundance,CDR3nt,CDR3aa
TRBV28,.,TRBJ1-2,.,TGTGCCAGCAGTTTGGGACGGAGGGCTAACTATGGCTACACCTTC,CASSLGRRANYGYTF
TRBV30,.,TRBJ1-1,.,TGTGCCTGGAGTGTACGCAACACTGAAGCTTTCTTT,CAWSVRNTEAFF
TRBV7-8,.,TRBJ1-5,few,TGTGCCAGCAGCTTAGGGGGTTTGAGCAATCAGCCCCAGCATTTT,CASSLGGLSNQPQHF
TRBV28,TRBD2,TRBJ2-1,.,TGTGCCAGCAGTTTCTACGGGACTAGGGGGTTAGGGTCGTACAATGAGCAGTTCTTC,CASSFYGTRGLGSYNEQFF
TRBV10-3,TRBD1,TRBJ1-1,.,TGTGCCATCAGGGGGACAGGGCCCACTGAAGCTTTCTTT,CAIRGTGPTEAFF
TRBV5-1,.,TRBJ2-3,.,TGCGCCAGCAGCCTCAACACAGATACGCAGTATTTT,CASSLNTDTQYF
TRBV9,.,TRBJ2-7,.,TGTGTCAGCAGCCCTCAACCGGGGGACTCCTACGAGCAGTACTTC,CVSSPQPGDSYEQYF
TRBV9,.,TRBJ1-1,.,TGTGCCAGCAGCGTAGGACCCTCAGGGCCCACTGAAGCTTTCTTT,CASSVGPSGPTEAFF
TRBV9,.,TRBJ2-1,.,TGTGCCAGCAGCGTAGCAGGAGTCGAGGGTATCGCTAACAATGAGCAGTTCTTC,CASSVAGVEGIANNEQFF
TRBV5-1,.,TRBJ2-7,.,TGCGCCAGCAGCGACACAGGAGAGCAGTACTTC,CASSDTGEQYF
TRBV7-2,.,TRBJ2-7,.,TGTGCCAGCAGCTTATTAAGGGGGGAATCCTACGAGCAGTACTTC,CASSLLRGESYEQYF
TRBV12-5,.,TRBJ1-1,few,TGTGCTAGTGGTTTGGTACCGGGCAGGGTTGGGTTTACTGAAGCTTTCTTT,CASGLVPGRVGFTEAFF
TRBV7-9,TRBD1,TRBJ2-7,.,TGTGCCAGCAGCGGCGGGACAGGCGTTGTCTACGAGCAGTACTTC,CASSGGTGVVYEQYF
TRBV2,.,TRBJ1-5,.,TGTGCCAGCAGCGTTGACAGGCCTAGCAATCAGCCCCAGCATTTT,CASSVDRPSNQPQHF
TRBV11-2,.,TRBJ2-7,.,TGTGCCAGCAGCTCGGGACAGCTAGCGAAGCAGTACTTC,CASSSGQLAKQYF
TRBV9,.,TRBJ1-4,.,TGTGCCAGCGGACAAGCAACTAATGAAAAACTGTTTTTT,CASGQATNEKLFF
TRBV11-2,.,TRBJ2-1,.,TGTGCCAGCAGCCACCAGGTCCATCGGCAGTTCTTC,CASSHQVHRQFF
TRBV18,.,TRBJ1-2,.,TGTGCCAGCTCACCCGGACACGTAGCTAACTATGGCTACACCTTC,CASSPGHVANYGYTF
TRBV7-2,.,TRBJ2-7,once,TGTGCCAGCAGCTCCCGGAGGGGGCCCGGGTACGAGCAGTACTTC,CASSSRRGPGYEQYF
TRBV20-1,.,TRBJ2-7,.,TGCAGTGCTAGAGAAAACTACGAGCAGTACTTC,CSARENYEQYF
TRBV3-1/TRBV3-2,.,TRBJ1-1,.,TGTGCCAGCGGATTGGACACTAGGAACACTGAAGCTTTCTTT,CASGLDTRNTEAFF
TRBV28,TRBD1,TRBJ2-7,.,TGTGCCAGCAGTTTATCCGGACAGGGGCTGGTCTACGAGCAGTACTTC,CASSLSGQGLVYEQYF
TRBV10-3,.,TRBJ1-6,.,TGTGCCATCAGCGAGGCTTATTCACCCCTCCACTTT,CAISEAYSPLHF
TRBV5-4,TRBD1,TRBJ1-4,.,TGTGCCAGCAGCTTAGCCGGGACAGGGTACAATGAAAAACTGTTTTTT,CASSLAGTGYNEKLFF
TRBV5-6,TRBD1,TRBJ2-5,once,TGTGCCAGCAGCCCGGGACAGGGACAAGAGACCCAGTACTTC,CASSPGQGQETQYF